The 17 T cell receptor beta chains reported below all come from one sample, sequenced in a study of cytomegalovirus exposure and HLA in healthy donors. Produced via immunoSEQ multiplex PCR; TCRdb's table is partial and in-frame only. The top ten clones hold roughly 1% of a sample with approximately 160,000 clones, around 96% of them seen once. The sequenced sample consisted of PBMCs. These receptors came from a woman aged 18-29 years in good health and CMV-seronegative.

The chain recombines TRBV12-5 with TRBJ1-5; 7 bases are shared with TRBD1. Germline V gene data show CDR1 as LGHNT and CDR2 as FRNRAP. The CDR3 extends over 17 amino acids. Losses at the gene ends were 7 bases for V and 4 bases for J; bases not matched to a gene: 16. The CDR3 DNA follows: TGTGCTAGTGCCTCGAGGGCCTGGACAGGTGGGAATCAGCCCCAGCATTTT. It is translated as CASASRAWTGGNQPQHF.

This chain connects TRBV7-9 to TRBJ2-1; D not resolved. Germline CDR1 SEHNR, CDR2 FQNEAQ (reference sequence). The CDR3 runs to 14 residues. V shed 5 bases and J shed 8 bases, with 16 bases lying between them. The CDR3 DNA is TGTGCCAGCAGCCGACAAGCCACCAAGGATGAGCAGTTCTTC. It translates to CASSRQATKDEQFF.

V usage is TRBV19 and J usage is TRBJ2-5, with 9 bases lining up with TRBD2. The J segment lost 4 bases and the V segment lost 4 bases, leaving 4 bases of the junction unmatched. Germline CDR1 reads LNHDA; CDR2 reads SQIVND (reference sequence). The CDR3 is made up of 14 amino acids. The CDR3 DNA is TGTGCCAGTAGTAGCGGGGGGGTAGGAGAGACCCAGTACTTC. As protein: CASSSGGVGETQYF. Using reference TRBV19 and TRBJ2-5 for the parts outside the CDR3, the full variable domain is DGGITQSPKYLFRKEGQNVTLSCEQNLNHDAMYWYRQDPGQGLRLIYYSQIVNDFQKGDIAEGYSVSREKKESFPLTVTSAQKNPTAFYLCASSSGGVGETQYFGPGTRLLVL.

This chain connects TRBV6-6 to TRBJ1-5; D is ambiguous. In germline, CDR1 is MNHNY, CDR2 SVGAGI (reference sequence). Trimming cost V 0 bases and J 4 bases, with 10 bases left between them. This CDR3 spans 15 amino acids. Written as DNA, the CDR3 is TGTGCCAGCAGTTACTCGGCGGGAGGGAATCAGCCCCAGCATTTT. Translating gives CASSYSAGGNQPQHF.

The chain recombines TRBV9 with TRBJ2-3; 12 nucleotides align to TRBD2. V dropped 5 bases and J dropped 3; count of bases not matched to a gene: 13. The CDR3 loop spans 18 amino acids. Germline V CDR1 and CDR2: SGDLS, YYNGEE. The CDR3 DNA is TGTGCCAGCAGTCAGGTTTCTAGCGGGGGGGTTTTTACAGATACGCAGTATTTT. Translation gives CASSQVSSGGVFTDTQYF.

The chain joins TRBV6-6 to TRBJ1-1; D is perhaps TRBD1 (6 bases). This CDR3 spans 16 amino acids. The ends were cut back, 6 bases at V and 5 bases at J, with 22 bases in the middle. Germline V gene lookup returns CDR1 MNHNY and CDR2 SVGAGI (reference sequence). CDR3 loop: CASSPTSPPRGTEAFF. In DNA form, the CDR3 reads TGTGCCAGCAGCCCGACCTCACCCCCTAGGGGGACTGAAGCTTTCTTT.

The V gene is TRBV4-2, the J gene TRBJ2-3; 7 bases are shared with TRBD2. The CDR3 covers 20 residues. Unmatched junction bases numbered 17, after V lost 0 bases and J lost 2 bases. CDR1 is LGHNA, CDR2 YNFKEQ, per germline. CDR3 sequence reads: CASSQDPGVVRGGITDTQYF. DNA of the CDR3: TGTGCCAGCAGCCAAGATCCGGGCGTTGTACGGGGAGGGATCACAGATACGCAGTATTTT.

The chain is built from TRBV6-6 and TRBJ2-2; D unclear. The CDR3 loop spans 14 amino acids. The germline V gene encodes CDR1 MNHNY and CDR2 SVGAGI (reference sequence). V lost 6 bases and J lost 1, with 9 bases in between. This CDR3 is CASRSQVNTGELFF. The DNA of the CDR3 is TGTGCCAGCAGATCCCAGGTGAACACCGGGGAGCTGTTTTTT.

The chain carries TRBV19 and TRBJ1-5; TRBD1 agrees at 9 bases. Germline V gene data show CDR1 as LNHDA and CDR2 as SQIVND (reference sequence). CDR3 size: 15 residues. The V segment lost 5 bases and the J segment 7 bases; nucleotides outside the gene matches: 9. The CDR3 coding sequence is TGTGCCAGTAGTCCACAACAGGGGGCGAGGCAGCCCCAGCATTTT. Protein product: CASSPQQGARQPQHF.

The gene calls are TRBV27 and TRBJ2-2, with a tentative D call TRBD2 (5 bases). This CDR3 region has 14 residues. Deletions cut 5 bases from V and 5 bases from J, with 12 bases between. Germline CDR1 is MNHEY and CDR2 is SMNVEV (reference sequence). The chain's CDR3 is CASSIRRMTGELFF. CDR3 DNA: TGTGCCAGCAGTATTCGGAGGATGACCGGGGAGCTGTTTTTT.

The rearrangement uses TRBV18 and TRBJ1-5; possibly TRBD1 for D (6 bases). V was shortened by 2 bases and J by 7 bases, with 12 bases between the two germline ends. CDR3 length: 14 amino acids. The germline gives CDR1 KGHSH, CDR2 LQKENI. The CDR3 nucleotides are TGTGCCAGCTCACCAGACAGGTTTGGGCAGCCCCAGCATTTT. This translates into CASSPDRFGQPQHF.

The V and J genes are TRBV19 and TRBJ1-2, with D perhaps matching TRBD1 (6 bases). Germline V CDR1 and CDR2: LNHDA, SQIVND (reference sequence). The CDR3 is 17 residues long. With 1 base removed from V and 8 bases from J, the gap between germline ends came to 23 bases. This CDR3 reads CASSIGRERGAGYGYTF. The DNA for the CDR3 is TGTGCCAGTAGTATAGGGAGGGAACGGGGGGCCGGATACGGCTACACCTTC.

In the case of this clone: No conserved phenylalanine or tryptophan is present at the end of the CDR3, so a read error is the likely explanation. It is unclear where the CDR3 begins or ends on the DNA, so no DNA is shown, and the CDR3 is as TCRdb lists it. The genes are TRBV12-2 and TRBJ1-1; TRBD1, the table's D call, lacks a check against the DNA. TRBV12-2 is a pseudogene segment. The CDR3 is 10 residues long, counting both termini. The CDR3 is CASRLVPGVS.

The chain employs TRBV30 and TRBJ1-3, with a possible D match to TRBD1 (6 bases). The CDR3 runs 13 residues. Deletions cut 8 bases from V and 2 bases from J, with 13 bases between. Looked up from germline, CDR1 is GTSNPN and CDR2 is SVGIG (reference sequence). CDR3 DNA sequence: TGTGCCGGCCACAGGGCGCCTGGAAACACCATATATTTT. This gives the protein CAGHRAPGNTIYF.

This clone was found once. The chain joins TRBV5-4 to TRBJ2-1; 9 bases are shared with TRBD2. Losses at the gene ends were 0 bases for V and 7 bases for J; bases not matched to a gene: 8. The length of the CDR3 is 16 residues. Germline values: CDR1 SGHNT, CDR2 YYREEE (reference sequence). CDR3 nucleotides: TGTGCCAGCAGCTTGGGCGCTAGCGGGGCCTGGAATGAGCAGTTCTTC. Translation: CASSLGASGAWNEQFF. The entire variable domain, with the rest obtained from reference TRBV5-4 and TRBJ2-1, is as follows: ETGVTQSPTHLIKTRGQQVTLRCSSQSGHNTVSWYQQALGQGPQFIFQYYREEENGRGNFPPRFSGLQFPNYSSELNVNALELDDSALYLCASSLGASGAWNEQFFGPGTRLTVL.

Remarks on this clone: The junction does not match germline at one end; this may be a read error. The V gene is TRBV6-1, the J gene TRBJ2-2, with 8 positions matching TRBD1. The CDR3 runs to 14 residues. The V gene's germline CDR1 is MNHNS and CDR2 SASEGT. The CDR3 sequence is CASRQGANTGELFF. The DNA for the CDR3 is TGCGCCAGCCGCCAGGGGGCAAACACCGGGGAGCTGTTTTTT.

Only one count was recorded for this clone. The chain combines TRBV6-1 with TRBJ2-7; 9 bases match TRBD1. The CDR3 covers 14 residues. Germline values: CDR1 MNHNS, CDR2 SASEGT. Trimming took 8 bases from V and 4 from J; bases not matched to a gene: 9. This CDR3 reads CASYNRGHPYEQYF. As DNA, the CDR3 is TGTGCCAGCTACAACAGGGGGCACCCATACGAGCAGTACTTC.